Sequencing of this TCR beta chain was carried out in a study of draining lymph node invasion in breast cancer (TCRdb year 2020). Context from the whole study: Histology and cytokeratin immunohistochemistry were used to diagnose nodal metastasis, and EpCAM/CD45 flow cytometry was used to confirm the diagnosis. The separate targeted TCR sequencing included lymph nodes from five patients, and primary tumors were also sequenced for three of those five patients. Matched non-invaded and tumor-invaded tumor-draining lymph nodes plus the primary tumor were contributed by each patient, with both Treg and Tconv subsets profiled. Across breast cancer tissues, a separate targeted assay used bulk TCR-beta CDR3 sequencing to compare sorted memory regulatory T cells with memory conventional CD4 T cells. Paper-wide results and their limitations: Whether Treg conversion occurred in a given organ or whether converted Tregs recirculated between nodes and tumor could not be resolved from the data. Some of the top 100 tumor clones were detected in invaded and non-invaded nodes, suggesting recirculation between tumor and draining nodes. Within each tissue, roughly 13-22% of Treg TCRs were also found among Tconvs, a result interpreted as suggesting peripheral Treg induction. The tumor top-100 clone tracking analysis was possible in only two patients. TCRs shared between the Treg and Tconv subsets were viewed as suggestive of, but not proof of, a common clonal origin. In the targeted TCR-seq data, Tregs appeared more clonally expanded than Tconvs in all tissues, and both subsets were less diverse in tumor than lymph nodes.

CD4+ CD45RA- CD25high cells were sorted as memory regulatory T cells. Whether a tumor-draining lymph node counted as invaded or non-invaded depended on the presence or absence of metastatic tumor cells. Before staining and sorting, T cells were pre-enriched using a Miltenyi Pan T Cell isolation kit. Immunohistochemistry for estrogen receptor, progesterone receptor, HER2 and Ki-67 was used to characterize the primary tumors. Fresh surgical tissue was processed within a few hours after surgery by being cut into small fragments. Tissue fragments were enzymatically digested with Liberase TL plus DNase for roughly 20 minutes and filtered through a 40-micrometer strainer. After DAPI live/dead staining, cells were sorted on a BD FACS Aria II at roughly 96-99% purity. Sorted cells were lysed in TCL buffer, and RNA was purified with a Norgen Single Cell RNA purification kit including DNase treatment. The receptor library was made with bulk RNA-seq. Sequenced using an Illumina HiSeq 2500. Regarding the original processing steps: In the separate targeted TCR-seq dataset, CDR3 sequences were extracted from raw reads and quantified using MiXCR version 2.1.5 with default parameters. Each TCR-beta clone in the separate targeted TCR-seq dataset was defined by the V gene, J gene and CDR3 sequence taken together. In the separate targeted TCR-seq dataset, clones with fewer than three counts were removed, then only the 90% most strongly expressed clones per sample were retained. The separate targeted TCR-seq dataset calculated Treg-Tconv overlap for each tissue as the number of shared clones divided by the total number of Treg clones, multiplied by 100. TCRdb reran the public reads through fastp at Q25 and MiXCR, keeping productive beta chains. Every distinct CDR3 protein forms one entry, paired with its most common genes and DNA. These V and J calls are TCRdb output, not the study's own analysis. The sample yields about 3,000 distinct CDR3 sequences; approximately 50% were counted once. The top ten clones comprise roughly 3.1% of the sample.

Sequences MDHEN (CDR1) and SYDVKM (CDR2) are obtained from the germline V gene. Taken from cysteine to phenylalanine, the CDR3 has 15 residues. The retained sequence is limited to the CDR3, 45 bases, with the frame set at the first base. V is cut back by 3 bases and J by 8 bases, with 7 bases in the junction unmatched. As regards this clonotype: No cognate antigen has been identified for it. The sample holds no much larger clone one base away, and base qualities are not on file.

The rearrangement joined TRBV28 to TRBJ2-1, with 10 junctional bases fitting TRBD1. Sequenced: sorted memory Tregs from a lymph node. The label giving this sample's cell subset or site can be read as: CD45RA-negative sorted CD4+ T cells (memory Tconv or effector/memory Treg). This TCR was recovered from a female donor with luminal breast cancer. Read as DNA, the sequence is TGTGCCAGCAGTTTGACAGGGGGCGCTTTTCATGAGCAGTTCTTC. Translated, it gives CASSLTGGAFHEQFF.